The clone carrying this T cell receptor (beta chain) was detected many times. What it recognizes is unknown. Each CDR3 protein gets one entry after TCRdb re-called the reads with MiXCR. The repertoire holds roughly 2,200 distinct CDR3 sequences, with 15% to 20% as singletons. The sample originates from a study of liver allograft versus peripheral blood T cells. Whole-study context: Graft-liver T cell receptor repertoires were compared against recipient peripheral blood repertoires. Points from the study as a whole: Liver allograft T cell receptor repertoires were reported to differ from peripheral blood repertoires.

The CDR3 extends over 14 amino acids. V trimming: 2 bases; J trimming: 6 bases; junction bases outside the gene matches: 8. Germline V gives CDR1 SQVTM, CDR2 ANQGSEA. The chain employs TRBV29-1 and TRBJ2-5; 8 nucleotides align to TRBD1. The source of this sequence is a human patient who had a liver transplant. Some T cells here may be from the graft donor. The DNA for the CDR3 is TGCAGCGTTGAACGCTCTACAGGGGGGAAGACCCAGTACTTC. This gives the protein CSVERSTGGKTQYF.